This T cell receptor (beta chain) derives from a study of blood T cell repertoires in COVID-19. The wider study: COVID-19 samples collected from the United States, Italy and Spain covered acute and convalescent phases. The analysed material was cDNA or gDNA that came from T cells, B-cell-depleted T cells, or PBMCs.

Adults between about 18 and 95 years of age took part from about two dozen US areas. The V end was cut by 0 bases, the J end by 4 bases, with 8 bases between. This CDR3 contains 14 residues. The germline V gene has CDR1 SGHKS and CDR2 YYEKEE (reference sequence). In the authors' methods: Amplification of reference gene primers provided the estimated nucleated cell counts. Profiled with immunoSEQ multiplex PCR; TCRdb holds only in-frame clones, not every one. The V and J calls and the clone size are those of that table, but D and trimming were determined from the DNA. Of about 400,000 clones in the sample, approximately 85% were seen once.

Sequenced input: PBMCs or T cells enriched from blood (not recorded which). The V and J genes are TRBV5-5 and TRBJ2-1, with D hard to call. This receptor was taken from a woman in her thirties or forties with acute COVID-19. CDR3 DNA sequence: TGTGCCAGCAGCTTGGGGGTGGAGTACAATGAGCAGTTCTTC. It codes for CASSLGVEYNEQFF.